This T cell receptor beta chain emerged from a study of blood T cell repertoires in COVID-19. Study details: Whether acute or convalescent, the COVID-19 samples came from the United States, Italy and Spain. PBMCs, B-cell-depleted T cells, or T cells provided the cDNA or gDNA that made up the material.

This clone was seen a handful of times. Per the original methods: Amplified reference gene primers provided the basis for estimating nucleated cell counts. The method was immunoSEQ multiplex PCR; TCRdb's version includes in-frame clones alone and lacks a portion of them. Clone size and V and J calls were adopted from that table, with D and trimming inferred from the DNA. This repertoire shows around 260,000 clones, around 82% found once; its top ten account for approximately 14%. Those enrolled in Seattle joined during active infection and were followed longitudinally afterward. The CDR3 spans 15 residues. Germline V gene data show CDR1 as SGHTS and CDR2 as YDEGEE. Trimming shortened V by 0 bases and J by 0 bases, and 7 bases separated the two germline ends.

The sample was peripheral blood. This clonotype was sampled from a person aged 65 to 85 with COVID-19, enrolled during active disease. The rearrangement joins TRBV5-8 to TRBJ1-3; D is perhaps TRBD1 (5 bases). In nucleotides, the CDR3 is TGTGCCAGCAGCTTGGGACAGTCCTCTGGAAACACCATATATTTT. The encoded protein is CASSLGQSSGNTIYF.